This entry features one T cell receptor beta chain sequence. The antigen is not known. This entry belongs to a study of Ad26.COV2.S vaccination and SARS-CoV-2 variants. Study-level information: The authors gave Ad26.COV2.S intramuscularly, either once or twice 56 days apart. Whole-study findings and limits: Comparability of non-spike TCR breadth was observed across vaccine and placebo recipients.

Some clones are missing from TCRdb's copy, which holds only in-frame ones; the method was immunoSEQ multiplex PCR. The sample contains 400,000 to 500,000 clones, roughly 90% of which appear only once. Treatment defined: around 19 received Ad26.COV2.S at low or high dose, single or two shots; roughly five received placebo; per-sample allocation not given. Specimens were obtained on day 63 following the first vaccine or placebo injection. This CDR3 has 18 residues. V shed 2 bases, J shed 5 bases, and the junction held 14 bases outside the gene matches. Germline assignment: CDR1 ENHRY and CDR2 SYGVKD. This sequence joins TRBV10-3 and TRBJ2-1; 8 positions match TRBD2. The TCR originated in a person between 18 and 59 years old who received the Ad26.COV2.S COVID-19 vaccine or a placebo. The specimen comprised peripheral blood, sampled in a trial of Ad26.COV2.S vaccine versus placebo. The CDR3 region has the DNA TGTGCCATCAGTGAGGTAGTCACTAGCGGCGTTATACACAATGAGCAGTTCTTC. Translating it yields CAISEVVTSGVIHNEQFF.